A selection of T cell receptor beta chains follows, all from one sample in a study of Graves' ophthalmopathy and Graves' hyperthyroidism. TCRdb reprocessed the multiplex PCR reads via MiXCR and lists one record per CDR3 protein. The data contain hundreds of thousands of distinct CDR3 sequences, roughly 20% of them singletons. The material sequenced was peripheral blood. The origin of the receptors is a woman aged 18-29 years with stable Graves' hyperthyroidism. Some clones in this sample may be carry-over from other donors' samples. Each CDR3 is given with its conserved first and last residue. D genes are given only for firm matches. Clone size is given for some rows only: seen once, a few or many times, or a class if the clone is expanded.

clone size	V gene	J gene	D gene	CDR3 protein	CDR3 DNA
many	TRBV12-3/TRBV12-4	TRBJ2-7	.	CASSLGEVYEQYF	TGTGCCAGCAGTTTAGGGGAAGTCTACGAGCAGTACTTC
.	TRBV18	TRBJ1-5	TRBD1	CASSPAQGTGSNQPQHF	TGTGCCAGCTCACCAGCACAGGGGACGGGGAGCAATCAGCCCCAGCATTTT
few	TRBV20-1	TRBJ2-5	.	CSARSLAGVKETQYF	TGCAGTGCTAGAAGTTTGGCAGGGGTAAAAGAGACCCAGTACTTC
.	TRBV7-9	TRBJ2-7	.	CASSSTGNPYEQYF	TGTGCCAGCAGCTCCACAGGGAACCCTTACGAGCAGTACTTC
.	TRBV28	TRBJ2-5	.	CASSSPLGVETQYF	TGTGCCAGCAGTTCCCCTCTGGGAGTTGAGACCCAGTACTTC
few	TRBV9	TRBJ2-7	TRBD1	CASSVDGTENEQYF	TGTGCCAGCAGCGTAGATGGGACAGAGAACGAGCAGTACTTC
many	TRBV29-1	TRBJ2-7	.	CSVEWGEGQYEQYF	TGCAGCGTTGAATGGGGGGAGGGACAGTACGAGCAGTACTTC
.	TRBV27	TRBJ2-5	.	CASSLSRGAEETQYF	TGTGCCAGCAGTTTATCGAGGGGGGCAGAAGAGACCCAGTACTTC
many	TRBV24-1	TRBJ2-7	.	CATSDPRQGGAYEQYF	TGTGCCACCAGTGATCCGAGACAGGGAGGCGCCTACGAGCAGTACTTC
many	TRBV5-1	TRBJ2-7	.	CASSLSQGLGEQYF	TGCGCCAGCAGCTTGTCTCAGGGTCTGGGCGAGCAGTACTTC
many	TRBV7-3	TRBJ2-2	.	CASSSTGGGSLNTGELFF	TGTGCCAGCAGCTCCACTGGTGGGGGATCTTTGAACACCGGGGAGCTGTTTTTT
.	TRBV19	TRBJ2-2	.	CASGDWRSGELFF	TGTGCCAGCGGGGACTGGAGGTCCGGGGAGCTGTTTTTT
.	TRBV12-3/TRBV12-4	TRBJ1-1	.	CAGKGTRNTEAFF	TGTGCCGGGAAGGGTACCCGGAACACTGAAGCTTTCTTT
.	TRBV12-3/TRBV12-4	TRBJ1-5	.	CASGRGPGNQPQHF	TGTGCCAGCGGACGGGGGCCGGGCAATCAGCCCCAGCATTTT
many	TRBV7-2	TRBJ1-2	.	CASSPGPFVDYGYTF	TGTGCCAGCAGCCCCGGACCTTTCGTCGACTATGGCTACACCTTC
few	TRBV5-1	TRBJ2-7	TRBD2	CASSLASGRTTYEQYF	TGCGCCAGCAGCTTGGCTAGCGGGAGAACCACCTACGAGCAGTACTTC
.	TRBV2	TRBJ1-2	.	CASSEDRVGYTF	TGTGCCAGCAGTGAAGACAGGGTCGGCTACACCTTC
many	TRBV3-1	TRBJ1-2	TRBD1	CASRNRQGAYGYTF	TGTGCCAGCAGAAACAGACAGGGGGCCTATGGCTACACCTTC
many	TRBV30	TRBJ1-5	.	CAWSVGGRGQPQHF	TGTGCCTGGAGTGTAGGGGGGCGAGGTCAGCCCCAGCATTTT
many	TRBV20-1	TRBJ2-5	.	CSWVKEQETQYF	TGCAGCTGGGTGAAAGAACAAGAGACCCAGTACTTC
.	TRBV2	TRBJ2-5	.	CASSERLFRGQETQYF	TGTGCCAGCAGTGAACGCTTATTCAGGGGCCAAGAGACCCAGTACTTC
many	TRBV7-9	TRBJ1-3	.	CASSLIRGDGNTIYF	TGTGCCAGCAGCTTAATAAGGGGTGATGGAAACACCATATATTTT
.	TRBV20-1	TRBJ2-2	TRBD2	CSARDPSHGGGTGELFF	TGCAGTGCTAGAGATCCCTCTCATGGGGGGGGCACCGGGGAGCTGTTTTTT
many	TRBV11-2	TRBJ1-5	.	CASSLEGQSNQPQHF	TGTGCCAGCAGCTTAGAAGGACAGAGCAATCAGCCCCAGCATTTT
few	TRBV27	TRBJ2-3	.	CASSSNTRGDTQYF	TGTGCCAGCAGCTCAAATACGAGGGGAGATACGCAGTATTTT
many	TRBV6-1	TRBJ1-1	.	CASRSPGALGEAFF	TGTGCCAGCAGGAGCCCGGGGGCTCTCGGTGAAGCTTTCTTT
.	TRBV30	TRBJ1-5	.	CAWSVRLTGASNQPQHF	TGTGCCTGGAGTGTACGGCTCACCGGGGCTAGCAATCAGCCCCAGCATTTT
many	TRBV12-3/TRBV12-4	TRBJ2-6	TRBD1	CASSSGTGRGYGANVLTF	TGTGCCAGCAGTTCGGGGACAGGGAGAGGGTATGGGGCCAACGTCCTGACTTTC
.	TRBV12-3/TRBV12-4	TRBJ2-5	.	CASSTPSGTLQETQYF	TGTGCCAGCAGTACACCTTCGGGGACTTTACAAGAGACCCAGTACTTC
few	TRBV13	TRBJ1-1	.	CASSFNGLNTEAFF	TGTGCCAGCAGCTTTAACGGATTGAACACTGAAGCTTTCTTT
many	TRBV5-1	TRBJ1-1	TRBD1	CASSTLQGAPRNTEAFF	TGCGCCAGCAGCACCTTACAGGGGGCGCCGAGGAACACTGAAGCTTTCTTT
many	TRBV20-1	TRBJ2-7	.	CSARTVDALEQYF	TGCAGTGCTAGAACAGTGGATGCTCTCGAGCAGTACTTC
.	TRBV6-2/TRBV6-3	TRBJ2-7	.	CASTGARASYEQYF	TGTGCCAGCACGGGGGCGCGGGCCTCCTACGAGCAGTACTTC
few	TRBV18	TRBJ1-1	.	CASSPLAVGTEAFF	TGTGCCAGCTCACCGCTGGCGGTGGGCACTGAAGCTTTCTTT
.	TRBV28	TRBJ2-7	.	CASSLAGPTYEQCF	TGTGCCAGCAGTTTAGCGGGGCCGACCTACGAGCAGTGCTTC
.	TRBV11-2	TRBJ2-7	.	CASSLESSDTYYEQYF	TGTGCCAGCAGCTTAGAAAGCAGTGATACTTACTACGAGCAGTACTTC
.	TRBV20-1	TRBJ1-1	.	CSARDPYLNTEAFF	TGCAGTGCTAGAGATCCGTACTTGAACACTGAAGCTTTCTTT
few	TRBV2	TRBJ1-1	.	CASRVSEAFF	TGTGCCAGCAGAGTTTCTGAAGCTTTCTTT
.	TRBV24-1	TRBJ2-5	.	CATRGGGETQYF	TGTGCCACCAGGGGAGGGGGGGAGACCCAGTACTTC
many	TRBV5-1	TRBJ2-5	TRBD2	CASSDGLAGAKGGTQYF	TGCGCCAGCAGCGACGGACTAGCGGGAGCCAAAGGGGGGACCCAGTACTTC
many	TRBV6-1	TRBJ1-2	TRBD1	CASSDDRGWSYGYTF	TGTGCCAGCAGCGACGACAGGGGGTGGTCCTATGGCTACACCTTC
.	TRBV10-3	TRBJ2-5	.	CAISDRGAETQYF	TGTGCCATCAGTGACCGGGGGGCGGAGACCCAGTACTTC
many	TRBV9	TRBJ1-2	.	CASSVAAGAHYGYTF	TGTGCCAGCAGCGTAGCGGCAGGGGCCCACTATGGCTACACCTTC
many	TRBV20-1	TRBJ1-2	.	CSAWTYSGYGYTF	TGCAGTGCCTGGACATACTCGGGCTATGGCTACACCTTC
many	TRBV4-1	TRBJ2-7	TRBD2	CASSLRLAVPYEQYF	TGCGCCAGCAGCCTCAGACTAGCGGTGCCCTACGAGCAGTACTTC
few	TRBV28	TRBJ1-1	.	CASSTLGARAAFF	TGTGCCAGCAGTACACTGGGGGCGCGGGCTGCTTTCTTT
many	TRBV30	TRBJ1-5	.	CAWSVQGGAQHF	TGTGCCTGGAGTGTACAGGGAGGAGCCCAGCATTTT
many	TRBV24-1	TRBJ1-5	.	CATSDLLRLTRARCGNQPQHF	TGTGCCACCAGTGATTTATTAAGACTCACCCGGGCGCGGTGCGGCAATCAGCCCCAGCATTTT
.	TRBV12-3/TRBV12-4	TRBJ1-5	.	CASSLGDPAQHF	TGTGCCAGCAGTTTGGGCGATCCAGCCCAGCATTTT
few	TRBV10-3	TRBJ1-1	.	CATSSGVSNTEAFF	TGTGCCACCTCTTCCGGAGTTTCGAACACTGAAGCTTTCTTT
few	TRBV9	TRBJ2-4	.	CASSEGGTGNIQYF	TGTGCCAGCAGCGAGGGGGGGACGGGTAACATTCAGTACTTC